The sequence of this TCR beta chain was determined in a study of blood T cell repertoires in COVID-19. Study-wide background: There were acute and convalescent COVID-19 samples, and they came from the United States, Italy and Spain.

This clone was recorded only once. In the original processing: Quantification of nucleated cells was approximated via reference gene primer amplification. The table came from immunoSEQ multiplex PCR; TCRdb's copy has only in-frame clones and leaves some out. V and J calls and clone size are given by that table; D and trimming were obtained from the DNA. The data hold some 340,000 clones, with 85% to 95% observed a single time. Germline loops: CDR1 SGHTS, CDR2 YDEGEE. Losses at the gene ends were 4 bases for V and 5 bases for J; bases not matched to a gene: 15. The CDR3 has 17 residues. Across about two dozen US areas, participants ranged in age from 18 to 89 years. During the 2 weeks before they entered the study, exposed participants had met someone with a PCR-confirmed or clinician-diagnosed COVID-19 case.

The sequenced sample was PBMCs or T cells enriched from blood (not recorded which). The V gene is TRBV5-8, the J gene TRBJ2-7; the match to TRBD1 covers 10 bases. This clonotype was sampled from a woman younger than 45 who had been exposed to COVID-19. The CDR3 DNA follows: TGTGCCAGCAGCCGGAACCAATACACGGACAGGGGGAACGAGCAGTACTTC. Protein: CASSRNQYTDRGNEQYF.